These 13 T cell receptor beta chains came from one sample sequenced in a study of T cell repertoires in cytomegalovirus infection. TCRdb passed the reads through MiXCR, listing each CDR3 protein once. The sample carries approximately 250,000 distinct CDR3 sequences, 8% to 9.5% recorded once. Sequencing used PBMCs. The receptors were gathered from a human donor in good health (CMV status not recorded). Some clones in this sample may be carry-over from other donors' samples.

The sample holds many counts of this clonotype. In DNA form, the CDR3 reads TGTGCCAGCAGCTTTGCGGGCGGCGACTATGGCTACACCTTC. As protein: CASSFAGGDYGYTF. This chain connects TRBV7-2 to TRBJ1-2; D gene ambiguous. V shed 3 bases and J shed 3 bases, with 11 bases lying between them. Per germline, CDR1 SGHTA and CDR2 FQGNSA. The CDR3 covers 14 residues.

The sample holds a few counts of this clonotype. The J gene is TRBJ2-3, the V gene TRBV20-1, with D uncertain. Germline-derived CDR1 and CDR2 are DFQATT and SNEGSKA (reference sequence). With 1 base removed from V and 5 bases from J, the gap between germline ends came to 4 bases. This CDR3 spans 11 amino acids. CDR3 DNA sequence: TGCAGTGCTAGAGTTGGAGATACGCAGTATTTT. Translation: CSARVGDTQYF.

This clonotype was seen a handful of times. The genes are TRBV7-7 and TRBJ2-2, with D hard to call. V lost 3 bases, J lost 1 base, and 9 bases lay in between. This CDR3 spans 15 amino acids. The germline V gene encodes CDR1 SSHAT and CDR2 FNYEAQ (reference sequence). The DNA of the CDR3 is TGTGCCAGCAGCTTGGGGTTTGAGAACACCGGGGAGCTGTTTTTT. This sequence encodes CASSLGFENTGELFF.

The sample holds a few counts of this clonotype. The chain couples TRBV10-1 to TRBJ2-3, with D tentatively TRBD1 or TRBD2 (5 bases each). The V end was cut by 0 bases, the J end by 4 bases, with 20 bases between. Germline loops: CDR1 WNHNN, CDR2 SYGVQD (reference sequence). This CDR3 spans 18 amino acids. CDR3 residues: CASSESRSWGTRADTQYF. DNA for the CDR3: TGCGCCAGCAGTGAGTCGCGGAGTTGGGGGACCCGAGCAGATACGCAGTATTTT.

At least ten counts were recorded for this clonotype. The J gene is TRBJ1-3, the V gene TRBV7-9; D might be TRBD1 (5 bases). Looked up from germline, CDR1 is SEHNR and CDR2 is FQNEAQ (reference sequence). Trimming removed 4 bases from V and 4 bases from J, with 11 bases in between. CDR3 length: 14 amino acids. In DNA form, the CDR3 reads TGTGCCAGCAGCTATGCAGGGACCGGAAACACCATATATTTT. It is translated as CASSYAGTGNTIYF.

There are many counts of this clonotype. V and J are TRBV29-1 and TRBJ2-7; the match to TRBD2 covers 11 bases. The CDR3 totals 14 residues. V was pared by 4 bases and J by 2 bases, with 4 bases of the junction left unmatched. In germline, CDR1 is SQVTM, CDR2 ANQGSEA. This CDR3 reads CSVGSLAGAYEQYF. The CDR3 nucleotides are TGCAGCGTTGGTTCACTAGCGGGGGCCTACGAGCAGTACTTC.

This clonotype occurred many times. V and J are TRBV7-2 and TRBJ2-7; D is ambiguous. There are 15 residues in the CDR3. Trimming stripped 4 bases from V and 2 bases from J, with 15 bases between. Germline assignment: CDR1 SGHTA and CDR2 FQGNSA. This chain's CDR3 is CASSWQPGPPYEQYF. The CDR3 DNA is TGTGCCAGCAGCTGGCAACCGGGCCCCCCCTACGAGCAGTACTTC.

This clonotype has ten or more counts. The V and J genes are TRBV7-2 and TRBJ2-5; 7 bases map to TRBD1. Germline CDR1 reads SGHTA; CDR2 reads FQGNSA. The CDR3 extends over 16 amino acids. Unmatched junction bases numbered 8, after V lost 3 bases and J lost 1 base. For the CDR3, the DNA is TGTGCCAGCAGCTTGGCCACGACAGGGTCCCAAGAGACCCAGTACTTC. Its protein product is CASSLATTGSQETQYF. The full variable domain, its missing parts supplied by reference TRBV7-2 and TRBJ2-5, is GAGVSQSPSNKVTEKGKDVELRCDPISGHTALYWYRQSLGQGLEFLIYFQGNSAPDKSGLPSDRFSAERTGGSVSTLTIQRTQQEDSAVYLCASSLATTGSQETQYFGPGTRLLVL.

At least ten counts were recorded for this clonotype. V is TRBV12-3 or TRBV12-4 and J is TRBJ1-2; tentative D call: TRBD1 (6 bases). The CDR3 covers 13 residues. V was cut by 5 bases and J by 4 bases, with 11 bases left in between. CDR3 region: CASSPRDTYGYTF. Here the CDR3 DNA reads TGTGCCAGCAGTCCCCGGGACACCTATGGCTACACCTTC.

This clonotype was observed a few times. The rearrangement joins TRBV19 to TRBJ1-5; 7 bases are a match to TRBD1. The ends lost 7 bases at V and 0 bases at J; junction bases unmatched: 9. CDR3 length: 16 residues. Looked up from germline, CDR1 is LNHDA and CDR2 is SQIVND (reference sequence). The CDR3 loop reads CASKIYGTASNQPQHF. CDR3 coding DNA: TGTGCCAGTAAGATATACGGGACAGCTAGCAATCAGCCCCAGCATTTT.

This clonotype was recorded many times. CDR3 coding DNA: TGTGCCAGCAGTGCAGACAGGGGGCGAAACTATGGCTACACCTTC. It encodes CASSADRGRNYGYTF. The V and J genes are TRBV6-1 and TRBJ1-2; 10 bases map to TRBD1. V dropped 4 bases and J dropped 2; count of bases not matched to a gene: 4. CDR1 is MNHNS, CDR2 SASEGT, per germline. The length of the CDR3 is 15 residues.

This clonotype was detected many times. The genes are TRBV7-2 and TRBJ1-1; no clear D. Germline V lookup: CDR1 SGHTA, CDR2 FQGNSA. This CDR3 has 14 residues. Trimming cost V 0 bases and J 5 bases, with 10 bases left between them. CDR3 in amino acids: CASSLAGVRTEAFF. The DNA of the CDR3 is TGTGCCAGCAGCTTAGCCGGGGTTCGGACTGAAGCTTTCTTT.

This clonotype was counted between two and nine times. This sequence joins TRBV7-9 and TRBJ2-1; 10 nucleotides match TRBD2. Germline assignment: CDR1 SEHNR and CDR2 FQNEAQ (reference sequence). The CDR3 extends over 18 amino acids. The V and J ends lost 1 base and 0 bases, in that order; junction bases with no gene match: 6. The CDR3 DNA reads as TGTGCCAGCAGCTTAGGACTAGCGGGTCCTAGCTCCTACAATGAGCAGTTCTTC. It codes for CASSLGLAGPSSYNEQFF.